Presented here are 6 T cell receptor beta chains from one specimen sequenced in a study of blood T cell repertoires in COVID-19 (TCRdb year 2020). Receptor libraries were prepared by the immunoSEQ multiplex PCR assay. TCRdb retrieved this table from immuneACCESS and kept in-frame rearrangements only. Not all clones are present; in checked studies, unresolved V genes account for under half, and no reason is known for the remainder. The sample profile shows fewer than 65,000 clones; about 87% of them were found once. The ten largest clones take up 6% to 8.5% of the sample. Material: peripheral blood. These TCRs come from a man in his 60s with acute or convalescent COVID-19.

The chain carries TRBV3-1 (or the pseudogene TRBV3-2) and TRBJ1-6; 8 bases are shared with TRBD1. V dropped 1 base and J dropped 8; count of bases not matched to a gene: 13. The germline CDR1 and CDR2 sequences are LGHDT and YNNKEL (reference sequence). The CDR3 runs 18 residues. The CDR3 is CASSQGTGLVGTYSPLHF. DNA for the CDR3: TGTGCCAGCAGCCAAGGGACAGGGCTCGTTGGGACCTATTCACCCCTCCACTTT.

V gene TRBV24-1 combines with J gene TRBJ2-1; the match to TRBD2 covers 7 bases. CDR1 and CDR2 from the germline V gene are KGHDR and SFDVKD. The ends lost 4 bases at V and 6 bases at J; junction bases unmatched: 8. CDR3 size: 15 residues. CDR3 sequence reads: CATSDPSGLGNEQFF. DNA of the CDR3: TGTGCCACCAGTGACCCATCCGGACTAGGCAATGAGCAGTTCTTC.

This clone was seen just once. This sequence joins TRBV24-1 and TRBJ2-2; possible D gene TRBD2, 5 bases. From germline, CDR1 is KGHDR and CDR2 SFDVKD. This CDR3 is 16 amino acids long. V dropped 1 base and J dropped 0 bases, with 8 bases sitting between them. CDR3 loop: CATSDFEGPNTGELFF. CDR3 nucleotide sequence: TGTGCCACCAGTGATTTTGAGGGCCCGAACACCGGGGAGCTGTTTTTT.

CDR3 DNA sequence: TGTGCCAGCAGCAAAGCCCGGACAGGGGAGCGCGACAATCAGCCCCAGCATTTT. This codes for CASSKARTGERDNQPQHF. V is TRBV21-1 and J is TRBJ1-5; no DNA check was done on the table's D call, TRBD1. TRBV21-1 corresponds to a pseudogene. There are 18 residues in the CDR3.

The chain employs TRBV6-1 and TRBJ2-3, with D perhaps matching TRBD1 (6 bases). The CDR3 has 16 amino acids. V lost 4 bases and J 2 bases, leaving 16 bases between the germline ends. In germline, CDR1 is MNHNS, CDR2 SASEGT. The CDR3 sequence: CASSVTGRDSTDTQYF. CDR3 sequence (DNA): TGTGCCAGCAGTGTTACAGGGCGAGATTCCACAGATACGCAGTATTTT.

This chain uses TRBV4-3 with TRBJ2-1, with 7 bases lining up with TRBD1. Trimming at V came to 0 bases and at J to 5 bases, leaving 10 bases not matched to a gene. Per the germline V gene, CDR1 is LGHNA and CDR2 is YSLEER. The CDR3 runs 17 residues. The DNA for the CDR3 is TGCGCCAGCAGCCAAGAGGATTCGGGACAGCTAGACAATGAGCAGTTCTTC. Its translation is CASSQEDSGQLDNEQFF.